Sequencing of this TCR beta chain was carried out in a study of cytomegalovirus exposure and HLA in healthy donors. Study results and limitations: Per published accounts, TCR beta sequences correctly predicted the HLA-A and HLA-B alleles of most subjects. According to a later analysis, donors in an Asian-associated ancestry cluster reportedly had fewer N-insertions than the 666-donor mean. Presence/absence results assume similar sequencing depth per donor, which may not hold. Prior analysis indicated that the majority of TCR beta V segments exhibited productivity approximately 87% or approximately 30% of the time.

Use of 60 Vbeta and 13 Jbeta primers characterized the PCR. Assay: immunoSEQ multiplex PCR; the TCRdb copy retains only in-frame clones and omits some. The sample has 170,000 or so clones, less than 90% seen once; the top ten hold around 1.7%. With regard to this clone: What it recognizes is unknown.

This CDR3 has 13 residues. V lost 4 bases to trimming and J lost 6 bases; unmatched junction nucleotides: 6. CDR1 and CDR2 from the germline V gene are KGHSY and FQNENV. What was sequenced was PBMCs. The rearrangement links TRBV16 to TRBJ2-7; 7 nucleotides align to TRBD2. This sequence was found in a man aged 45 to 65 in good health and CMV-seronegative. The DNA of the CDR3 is TGTGCCAGCAGCCCCTGGGAGGGTCCCGAGCAGTACTTC. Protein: CASSPWEGPEQYF.